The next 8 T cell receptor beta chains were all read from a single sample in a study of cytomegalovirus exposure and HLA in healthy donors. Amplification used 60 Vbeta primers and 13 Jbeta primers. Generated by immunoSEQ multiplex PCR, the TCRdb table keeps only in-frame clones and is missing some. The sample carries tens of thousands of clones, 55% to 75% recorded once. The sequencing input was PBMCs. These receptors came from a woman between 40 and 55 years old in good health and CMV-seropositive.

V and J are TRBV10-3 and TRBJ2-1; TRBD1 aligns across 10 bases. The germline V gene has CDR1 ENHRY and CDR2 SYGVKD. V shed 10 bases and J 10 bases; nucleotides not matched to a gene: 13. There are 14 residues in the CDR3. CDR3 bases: TGTGCCACAGGGGCAAGGGACAGGGGTCGAGAGCAGTTCTTC. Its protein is CATGARDRGREQFF.

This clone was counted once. The CDR3: CASSQQGEDQPQHF. The CDR3 DNA sequence: TGTGCCAGCAGTCAACAGGGGGAGGATCAGCCCCAGCATTTT. The chain has TRBV6-1 and TRBJ1-5; 8 bases are a match to TRBD1. The V gene's germline CDR1 is MNHNS and CDR2 SASEGT. The CDR3 consists of 14 residues. V lost 5 bases, J lost 5 bases, and 5 bases stayed unmatched.

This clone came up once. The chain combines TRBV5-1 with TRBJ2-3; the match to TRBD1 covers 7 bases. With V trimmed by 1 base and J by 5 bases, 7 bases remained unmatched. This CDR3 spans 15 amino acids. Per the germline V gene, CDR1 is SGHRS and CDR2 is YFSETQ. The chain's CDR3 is CASSLIPGTEDTQYF. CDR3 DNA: TGCGCCAGCAGCTTGATCCCAGGGACAGAAGATACGCAGTATTTT.

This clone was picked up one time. The CDR3 DNA sequence: TGTGCCAGCAGCCCCGGACGGGGTTTAGCCAAAAACATTCAGTACTTC. Protein sequence: CASSPGRGLAKNIQYF. The chain has TRBV11-2 and TRBJ2-4, with D perhaps matching TRBD2 (5 bases). Deletions cut 5 bases from V and 0 bases from J, with 14 bases between. The length of the CDR3 is 16 residues. The germline V gene has CDR1 SGHAT and CDR2 FQNNGV.

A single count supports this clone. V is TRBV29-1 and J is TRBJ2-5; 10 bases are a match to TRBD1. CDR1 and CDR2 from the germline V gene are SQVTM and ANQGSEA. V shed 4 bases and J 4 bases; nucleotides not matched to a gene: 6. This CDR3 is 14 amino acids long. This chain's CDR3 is CSVGDRGGRETQYF. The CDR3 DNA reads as TGCAGCGTTGGGGACAGGGGTGGCCGAGAGACCCAGTACTTC.

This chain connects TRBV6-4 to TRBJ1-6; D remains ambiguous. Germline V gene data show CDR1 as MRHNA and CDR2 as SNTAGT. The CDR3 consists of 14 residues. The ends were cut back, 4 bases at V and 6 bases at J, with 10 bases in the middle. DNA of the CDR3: TGTGCCAGCAGTGCTCAGGCGATTAATTCACCCCTCCACTTT. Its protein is CASSAQAINSPLHF.

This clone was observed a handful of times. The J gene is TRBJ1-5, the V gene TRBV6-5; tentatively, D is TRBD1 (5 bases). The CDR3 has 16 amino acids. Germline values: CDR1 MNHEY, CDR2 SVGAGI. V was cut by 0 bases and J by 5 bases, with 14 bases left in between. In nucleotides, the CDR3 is TGTGCCAGCAGTTACTCGAGAAGGGGCAGGGATCAGCCCCAGCATTTT. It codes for CASSYSRRGRDQPQHF.

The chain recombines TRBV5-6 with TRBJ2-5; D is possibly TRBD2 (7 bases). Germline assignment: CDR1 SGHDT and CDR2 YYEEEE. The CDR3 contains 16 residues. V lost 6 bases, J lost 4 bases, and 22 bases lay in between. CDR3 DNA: TGTGCCAGCACCCTGCGCGTGGGGGGGGGCAGAGAGACCCAGTACTTC. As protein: CASTLRVGGGRETQYF.